The 13 T cell receptor beta chains reported below all come from one sample, sequenced in a study of monozygotic twins with inflammatory bowel disease. From its re-call of the 5' RACE reads, TCRdb lists each CDR3 protein once, without DNA. The sample's table shows approximately 380,000 distinct CDR3 sequences. The sequencing input was blood. All receptors derive from a human donor with ulcerative colitis or Crohn's disease, or a healthy co-twin of an affected twin (not recorded which).

The V gene is TRBV5-1, the J gene TRBJ2-5; TCRdb indicates TRBD2, and absent DNA this call remains unverified. The germline V gene encodes CDR1 SGHRS and CDR2 YFSETQ. This CDR3 region has 15 residues. This CDR3 is CASSPRGSGQETQYF.

The chain employs TRBV19 and TRBJ2-1; checking the TCRdb D call of TRBD1 is not possible without DNA. Germline assignment: CDR1 LNHDA and CDR2 SQIVND (reference sequence). The CDR3 contains 16 residues. The CDR3 sequence is CASSMGERSSYNEQFF.

The chain is built from TRBV5-1 and TRBJ2-5; the TCRdb D gene call, TRBD2, has no DNA to confirm it. Germline loops: CDR1 SGHRS, CDR2 YFSETQ. The CDR3 covers 15 residues. The CDR3 region is CASSFGLADQETQYF.

The chain uses TRBV3-1 and TRBJ1-5; with no DNA, the TCRdb D assignment of TRBD1 cannot be verified. Germline CDR1 reads LGHDT; CDR2 reads YNNKEL (reference sequence). The CDR3 is 16 residues long. CDR3 region: CASSQGGQGHGQPQHF.

The V gene is TRBV5-1, the J gene TRBJ2-5; lacking DNA, the TRBD2 call made by TCRdb goes unchecked. The CDR3 runs to 17 residues. Per the germline V gene, CDR1 is SGHRS and CDR2 is YFSETQ. CDR3 loop: CASSRELARSRTETQYF.

CDR3 protein: CASSRGRVATNEKLFF. The chain is built from TRBV11-2 and TRBJ1-4; TCRdb calls TRBD1, which cannot be checked without DNA. Germline assignment: CDR1 SGHAT and CDR2 FQNNGV. The CDR3 runs 16 residues.

The chain is built from TRBV2 and TRBJ2-5; with no DNA, the TCRdb D assignment of TRBD2 cannot be verified. This CDR3 has 15 amino acids. In germline, CDR1 is SNHLY, CDR2 FYNNEI. The CDR3 here is CASSAGGRERETQYF. Variable domain in full (rest from reference TRBV2 and TRBJ2-5): EPEVTQTPSHQVTQMGQEVILRCVPISNHLYFYWYRQILGQKVEFLVSFYNNEISEKSEIFDDQFSVERPDGSNFTLKIRSTKLEDSAMYFCASSAGGRERETQYFGPGTRLLVL.

The chain joins TRBV6-5 to TRBJ1-3. Per germline, CDR1 MNHEY and CDR2 SVGAGI. This CDR3 has 16 amino acids. CDR3: CASSSFGMASGNTIYF.

V gene TRBV5-1 combines with J gene TRBJ2-1; TCRdb outputs TRBD2, but without DNA this stays unchecked. The CDR3 is 17 amino acids. Germline V lookup: CDR1 SGHRS, CDR2 YFSETQ. The CDR3: CASSLEDLYASGYEQFF.

This chain joins TRBV5-6 and TRBJ1-5; TCRdb designates TRBD1, a call that cannot be tested without DNA. Germline assignment: CDR1 SGHDT and CDR2 YYEEEE. This CDR3 is built from 16 residues. The CDR3 sequence is CASSLYGGSSNQPQHF.

This chain joins TRBV6-1 and TRBJ2-2; TCRdb's assignment of TRBD1 cannot be checked, as there is no DNA. The CDR3 length is 15 residues. Germline V gene lookup returns CDR1 MNHNS and CDR2 SASEGT. CDR3: CAARRGDTNTGELFF.

The chain uses TRBV27 and TRBJ1-2; TCRdb gives TRBD1 as the D gene, but with no DNA this cannot be confirmed. Germline CDR1 is MNHEY and CDR2 is SMNVEV (reference sequence). The CDR3 has 14 residues. This CDR3 reads CASSITGVSYGYTF.

The genes are TRBV15 and TRBJ2-1; the TCRdb call, TRBD2, lacks DNA for checking. The CDR3 spans 16 residues. Germline assignment: CDR1 LNHNV and CDR2 YYDKDF (reference sequence). CDR3 protein: CATSRDQPSGGYEQFF.